This T cell receptor beta chain comes out of a study of cytomegalovirus exposure and HLA in healthy donors. Study-wide points: Overall, approximately 150 TCR beta chains were annotated as cytomegalovirus-associated. An observed cluster of highly shared sequence variants was recorded as a likely sequencing artifact.

Germline V CDR1 and CDR2: SGHAT, FQNNGV. The CDR3 spans 15 residues. V shed 6 bases and J 6 bases; nucleotides not matched to a gene: 8. Primers: 60 Vbeta forward and 13 Jbeta reverse. Data came from immunoSEQ multiplex PCR; TCRdb stores just in-frame clones and leaves some out. The table includes approximately 120,000 clones, roughly 77% detected once. About this clone itself: Its antigen is unknown.

Sample: PBMCs. The origin of this receptor is a man aged 18 to 30 in good health and CMV-seronegative. The chain has TRBV11-2 and TRBJ1-6, with 7 bases aligning to TRBD1. The CDR3 sequence: CASRLTGKANSPLHF. The CDR3 region has the DNA TGTGCCAGCAGGTTGACAGGGAAAGCTAATTCACCCCTCCACTTT.